This TCR beta chain was observed in a study of regulatory T cells in long-lasting Graves disease (dated by TCRdb to about 2021). Some background on the complete study: Persistent Graves' disease was defined as antithyroid drug treatment for over 5 years with persistently positive TSH receptor autoantibodies. A total of around 35 samples underwent TCR sequencing: around 13 from persistent and some 20 from newly diagnosed Graves' disease patients. The study took place in China and was registered as a clinical trial. Peripheral blood TCR sequencing and RNA sequencing compared persistent Graves' disease patients with newly diagnosed Graves' disease patients. On average, persistent Graves' disease patients in the clinical cohort had been on antithyroid drugs for about 10 years.

Sample time point, as interpreted from the label and publication: persistent/refractory GD, antithyroid drugs over 5 years with positive TRAb. For both TCR sequencing and RNA sequencing, RNA was extracted from PBMCs in TRIzol. The diagnosis of Graves' disease followed American Thyroid Association guidelines. Patients were recruited from an endocrinology department in Xi'an, China. Each patient gave approximately 9 milliliters of peripheral blood, collected in an EDTA anticoagulant tube. Ficoll Paque Plus density gradient separation was used to isolate PBMCs, and no additional T cell sorting was done. RNA quality was checked with an Agilent 2100 Bioanalyzer and agarose gel, and concentration with a NanoDrop 2000. Comments on this clonotype: Its antigen target is currently unknown. Base qualities are not recorded, but no much larger clone differs from it by a single base.

The paper's findings and limits, for the study overall: Peripheral blood alone was examined, since thyroid tissue, which constituted the primary lesion, could not be accessed. Persistent Graves' disease patients showed lower TCR Shannon entropy and fewer highly expanded clones than newly diagnosed patients, suggesting clonal expansion. As a limitation, the authors acknowledged that the small sample size may reduce accuracy. Preferential use of TRBV28, TRBJ1-2 and TRBJ2-5 was observed in persistent disease, whereas TRBV20-1 and TRBJ2-1 were favored in newly diagnosed disease. Sequencing and analysis were limited to the TCR beta chain. Patients with persistent disease shared more public clonotypes (approximately 2,500) than newly diagnosed patients did (nearly 1,000).

The library relied on multiplex PCR. For sequencing, an Illumina HiSeq 4000 was employed. To build TCR beta libraries, CDR3 regions were amplified by Arm-PCR using iRepertoire HTBI primers. Before sequencing, the PCR products underwent gel purification. Per the source publication's procedure: Across samples, about 63 TRBV and 13 to 15 TRBJ segments were identified and used for gene usage analysis of CDR3 amino acid clonotypes. COPE and FqMerger were used to merge filtered high-quality paired reads into contigs. BLAST was used to align contigs to IMGT TRBV, TRBD and TRBJ reference genes, and CDR3 was defined according to IMGT. Any clonotype with a frequency above 0.1% was counted as a highly expanded clone. Repertoire diversity was measured by Shannon entropy, and V-J evenness by the Gini coefficient. A clonotype was considered public if more than one individual shared it. TCRdb took the public reads, trimmed them with fastp at Q25, ran MiXCR for clone calling and kept in-frame beta chains. Rows with one shared CDR3 protein collapse into an entry with the most common genes and DNA. The V and J calls reflect TCRdb's pipeline rather than the authors' work. Across this sample there are hundreds of thousands of distinct CDR3 sequences, with around 20% seen only once. Together, the top ten hold roughly an eighth of the sample.

The CDR3 contains 13 residues, cysteine and phenylalanine counted. The retained sequence is limited to the CDR3, 39 bases, with the frame set at the first base. CDR1 LGHDT and CDR2 YNNKEL were looked up in the germline V gene (reference sequence). At the junction V is shortened by 2 bases and J by 4 bases, with 8 bases in between. This TCR derives from a female donor with Graves disease. The chain links TRBV3-1 with TRBJ1-1, with no confidently assigned D gene. Sequencing used peripheral blood mononuclear cells (PBMCs), obtained when the disease was refractory, from a patient treated with antithyroid drugs. The DNA is TGTGCCAGCAGCCAACCCCGGGGCACTGAAGCTTTCTTT. Its protein is CASSQPRGTEAFF.